The 17 T cell receptor beta chains in this list originate from one sample, sequenced in a study of shared clonotypes between healthy human individuals. The repertoire was sequenced with immunoSEQ multiplex PCR; TCRdb's copy has only in-frame clones and lacks some. The sample holds about 2.5 million clones; 85% to 95% are singletons and the top ten take around 0.4%. The sample consisted of naive CD4+ T cells from PBMCs. The subset: CD45RA+ positively selected. All receptors derive from a man in his late teens or twenties in good health. Some clones in this sample may be carry-over from other donors' samples.

The chain is built from TRBV7-2 and TRBJ1-4; TRBD1 matches 7 bases. The CDR3 is 15 residues long. The germline V gene has CDR1 SGHTA and CDR2 FQGNSA. The V gene end was trimmed by 2 bases and the J gene end by 7 bases; junction bases not matched to a gene: 7. The CDR3 DNA follows: TGTGCCAGCAGCTTAAACAGGGGCGAGGGTGAAAAACTGTTTTTT. Protein product: CASSLNRGEGEKLFF.

This clone was counted between two and nine times. This sequence joins TRBV5-1 and TRBJ2-1, with 7 bases aligning to TRBD1. This CDR3 region has 13 residues. Germline V gives CDR1 SGHRS, CDR2 YFSETQ. V lost 3 bases and J lost 4; bases outside the gene matches: 1. This CDR3 reads CASSSGQYNEQFF. CDR3 nucleotide sequence: TGCGCCAGCAGCTCGGGACAGTACAATGAGCAGTTCTTC.

The chain is built from TRBV7-3 and TRBJ2-2; D may be TRBD1 or TRBD2 (5 bases each). There are 14 residues in the CDR3. Germline V gene data show CDR1 as SGHTA and CDR2 as FQGTGA. The germline V and J ends were trimmed by 5 bases and 2 bases, with 9 bases remaining between them. The CDR3 DNA sequence: TGTGCCAGCAGCAGGGACCCCAACACCGGGGAGCTGTTTTTT. Its translation is CASSRDPNTGELFF.

V usage is TRBV15 and J usage is TRBJ2-7, with D unclear. The CDR3 is made up of 13 amino acids. Trimming left V 8 bases short and J 2 bases short, with 13 bases between. From germline, CDR1 is LNHNV and CDR2 YYDKDF (reference sequence). This CDR3 is CATSPGLTYEQYF. The DNA of the CDR3 is TGTGCCACCTCGCCTGGCCTAACCTACGAGCAGTACTTC. The whole variable domain, remainder taken from reference TRBV15 and TRBJ2-7, is DAMVIQNPRYQVTQFGKPVTLSCSQTLNHNVMYWYQQKSSQAPKLLFHYYDKDFNNEADTPDNFQSRRPNTSFCFLDIRSPGLGDTAMYLCATSPGLTYEQYFGPGTRLTVT.

This clone came up once. The V and J genes are TRBV28 and TRBJ2-2; tentatively, D is TRBD1 or TRBD2 (6 bases each). The ends were cut back, 7 bases at V and 0 bases at J, with 18 bases in the middle. The germline CDR1 and CDR2 sequences are MDHEN and SYDVKM. The CDR3 contains 17 residues. The CDR3 here is CASTIRGRRANTGELFF. The CDR3 region has the DNA TGTGCCAGCACCATACGGGGGCGGAGGGCGAACACCGGGGAGCTGTTTTTT.

The genes are TRBV7-9 and TRBJ2-3, with 8 bases lining up with TRBD1. There are 14 residues in the CDR3. Germline CDR1 is SEHNR and CDR2 is FQNEAQ (reference sequence). V lost 5 bases to trimming and J lost 1 base; unmatched junction nucleotides: 2. CDR3 protein: CASSLQGGTDTQYF. In DNA form, the CDR3 reads TGTGCCAGCAGCCTACAGGGGGGCACAGATACGCAGTATTTT.

The chain employs TRBV11-2 and TRBJ2-3; 8 bases match TRBD2. The V and J ends lost 7 bases and 6 bases, in that order; junction bases with no gene match: 6. The CDR3 sequence is 13 residues long. The germline gives CDR1 SGHAT, CDR2 FQNNGV. CDR3 sequence reads: CASKQTGGDTQYF. The DNA for the CDR3 is TGTGCCAGCAAACAAACGGGAGGGGATACGCAGTATTTT.

This chain connects TRBV6-4 to TRBJ2-1; 8 bases are shared with TRBD2. After removal of 8 bases from V and 8 bases from J, the junction contained 11 bases not matched to a gene. Germline assignment: CDR1 MRHNA and CDR2 SNTAGT. CDR3 size: 14 residues. CDR3 protein: CASGVLAALDEQFF. Here the CDR3 DNA reads TGTGCCAGCGGGGTACTAGCGGCCTTGGATGAGCAGTTCTTC.

The chain combines TRBV6-4 with TRBJ2-2; a possible D gene is TRBD1 (5 bases). Trimming removed 0 bases from V and 4 bases from J, with 12 bases in between. CDR1 and CDR2 (germline): MRHNA, SNTAGT. The CDR3 spans 16 residues. The CDR3 DNA follows: TGTGCCAGCAGTGACTCGATACAGGTGGCCACCGGGGAGCTGTTTTTT. It translates to CASSDSIQVATGELFF.

The chain links TRBV11-2 to TRBJ2-1; TRBD2 might be the D (5 bases). This CDR3 has 14 residues. The germline V gene has CDR1 SGHAT and CDR2 FQNNGV. V dropped 4 bases and J dropped 6 bases, with 13 bases sitting between them. Here the CDR3 reads CASSSGTMGNEQFF. Here the CDR3 DNA reads TGTGCCAGCAGCTCGGGAACCATGGGCAATGAGCAGTTCTTC.

The chain joins TRBV28 to TRBJ2-5; D call uncertain. CDR1 and CDR2 from the germline V gene are MDHEN and SYDVKM. Trimming removed 5 bases from V and 4 bases from J, with 20 bases in between. CDR3 length equals 16 residues. CDR3 protein: CASSPASRAKPETQYF. The CDR3 DNA reads TGTGCCAGCAGTCCAGCGTCTAGGGCCAAGCCAGAGACCCAGTACTTC.

The chain combines TRBV10-2 with TRBJ2-5; weak D call: TRBD2 (6 bases). Trimming removed 3 bases from V and 4 bases from J, with 6 bases in between. Per the germline V gene, CDR1 is WSHSY and CDR2 is SAAADI. The CDR3 consists of 12 residues. The CDR3: CASSDGGETQYF. CDR3 nucleotides: TGCGCCAGCAGTGACGGGGGAGAGACCCAGTACTTC.

This chain connects TRBV30 to TRBJ1-1; D gene ambiguous. The CDR3 is 11 residues long. V dropped 5 bases and J dropped 2 bases, with 6 bases sitting between them. Germline V CDR1 and CDR2: GTSNPN, SVGIG (reference sequence). The CDR3 DNA follows: TGTGCCTGGTTCCTCAACACTGAAGCTTTCTTT. This encodes CAWFLNTEAFF.

To note about this clone: This same CDR3 is encoded by further DNA sequences in the sample. This sequence joins TRBV29-1 and TRBJ2-5; D gene unclear. The ends were cut back, 3 bases at V and 2 bases at J, with 7 bases in the middle. The CDR3 sequence is 12 residues long. Germline V gene sequence: CDR1 SQVTM, CDR2 ANQGSEA. Here the CDR3 reads CSVDRQQETQYF. Written as DNA, the CDR3 is TGCAGCGTTGACCGGCAGCAAGAGACCCAGTACTTC. The whole variable domain, remainder taken from reference TRBV29-1 and TRBJ2-5, is SAVISQKPSRDICQRGTSLTIQCQVDSQVTMMFWYRQQPGQSLTLIATANQGSEATYESGFVIDKFPISRPNLTFSTLTVSNMSPEDSSIYLCSVDRQQETQYFGPGTRLLVL.

The CDR3 loop is CASSQGGAPGTEAFF. CDR3 in DNA: TGCGCCAGCAGCCAAGGAGGGGCCCCAGGCACTGAAGCTTTCTTT. This chain connects TRBV4-3 to TRBJ1-1; possibly TRBD1 for D (5 bases). Germline V gives CDR1 LGHNA, CDR2 YSLEER. CDR3 length: 15 amino acids. V was pared by 1 base and J by 4 bases, with 13 bases between.

Only one count was recorded for this clone. The rearrangement links TRBV28 to TRBJ2-2; possible D gene TRBD2, 7 bases. The germline V gene encodes CDR1 MDHEN and CDR2 SYDVKM. The CDR3 extends over 19 amino acids. V lost 1 base and J lost 5, with 23 bases in between. DNA for the CDR3: TGTGCCAGCAGTTTATTCGGGGGGCAGGGAGAGGTGCGGACCGGGGAGCTGTTTTTT. This sequence encodes CASSLFGGQGEVRTGELFF.

The chain carries TRBV27 and TRBJ1-1; D unclear. CDR3 size: 13 residues. Germline V gene data show CDR1 as MNHEY and CDR2 as SMNVEV (reference sequence). Trimming removed 8 bases at V and 1 base at J, with 11 bases between. CDR3 nucleotides: TGTGCCAGCGCGACGATATCGAACACTGAAGCTTTCTTT. Encoded protein: CASATISNTEAFF.